The 29 T cell receptor beta chains listed next were all sequenced from one sample in a study of shared clonotypes between healthy human individuals. Sequencing used immunoSEQ multiplex PCR; TCRdb keeps in-frame clones, though not all of them. The sample carries millions of clones, 95% recorded once. Material: naive CD4+ T cells sorted from blood. Specified subset: CD45RA+ positively selected. The receptors shown here come from a man younger than 35 in good health.

Details on this clone: The same CDR3 also results from other DNA sequences found in this sample. This sequence joins TRBV5-1 and TRBJ2-3, with no clear D. The CDR3 is 14 amino acids. Germline loops: CDR1 SGHRS, CDR2 YFSETQ. V lost 0 bases to trimming and J lost 2 bases, with 7 bases between them. For the CDR3, the DNA is TGCGCCAGCAGCTTGGAACAGCTCACAGATACGCAGTATTTT. Its protein product is CASSLEQLTDTQYF.

The rearrangement links TRBV20-1 to TRBJ1-4; no firm D call. Germline values: CDR1 DFQATT, CDR2 SNEGSKA (reference sequence). This CDR3 contains 11 residues. This CDR3 reads CAARGNEKLFF. For the CDR3, the DNA is TGCGCCGCGAGAGGTAATGAAAAACTGTTTTTT.

The chain uses TRBV2 and TRBJ1-4, with 7 bases aligning to TRBD1. CDR1 is SNHLY and CDR2 is FYNNEI in the germline V gene. The V gene end was trimmed by 6 bases and the J gene end by 3 bases; junction bases not matched to a gene: 1. This CDR3 spans 13 amino acids. The CDR3 loop is CASRGQSNEKLFF. The CDR3 nucleotides read TGTGCCAGCAGGGGACAGTCTAATGAAAAACTGTTTTTT.

The V call is TRBV5-4, the J call TRBJ1-2; D is possibly TRBD1 (6 bases). Trimming took 7 bases from V and 2 from J, leaving 12 bases between them. Germline CDR1 and CDR2: SGHNT and YYREEE (reference sequence). The CDR3 spans 13 residues. This CDR3 reads CASGFGQNYGYTF. The CDR3 bases are TGTGCCAGCGGGTTCGGACAGAACTATGGCTACACCTTC.

The chain is built from TRBV10-1 and TRBJ2-7; 11 bases fit TRBD2. This CDR3 comprises 16 residues. Germline lookup yields CDR1 WNHNN and CDR2 SYGVQD (reference sequence). The junction had 9 bases not matched to a gene; V was cut back by 6 bases and J by 2 bases. CDR3 nucleotide sequence: TGCGCCAGCAGGCGGACTAGCGGGTTTGATACCTACGAGCAGTACTTC. Translated, it gives CASRRTSGFDTYEQYF.

A word on this clone: Mismatch with germline at one junction end may stem from a read error. The J gene is TRBJ2-5, the V gene TRBV7-7; D remains ambiguous. The germline CDR1 and CDR2 sequences are SSHAT and FNYEAQ (reference sequence). The CDR3 is 13 amino acids. The CDR3 loop is CASSLGPQETQYF. CDR3 bases: TGTGCTAGCAGCTTAGGCCCCCAAGAGACCCAGTACTTC. Drawing the rest from reference TRBV7-7 and TRBJ2-5, the complete variable domain is GAGVSQSPRYKVTKRGQDVTLRCDPISSHATLYWYQQALGQGPEFLTYFNYEAQPDKSGLPSDRFSAERPEGSISTLTIQRTEQRDSAMYRCASSLGPQETQYFGPGTRLLVL.

With regard to this clone: This sequence may be a read error, since a much larger clone differs from it by one base. Other DNA sequences in the same sample also yield this CDR3. The chain couples TRBV18 to TRBJ1-2; D gene unclear. Trimming stripped 1 base from V and 1 base from J, with 4 bases between. This CDR3 contains 13 residues. Germline V gene data show CDR1 as KGHSH and CDR2 as LQKENI. This CDR3 reads CASSPQGNYGYTF. The CDR3 nucleotides read TGTGCCAGCTCACCACAGGGTAACTATGGCTACACCTTC.

This rearrangement joins TRBV6-6 to TRBJ1-5; 8 positions agree with TRBD1. The trim removed 2 bases at V and 7 bases at J, leaving 7 bases unmatched. This CDR3 has 15 amino acids. From germline, CDR1 is MNHNY and CDR2 SVGAGI (reference sequence). DNA of the CDR3: TGTGCCAGCAGTTACGCGACAGGGGAGGGCCAGCCCCAGCATTTT. This gives the protein CASSYATGEGQPQHF.

V usage is TRBV6-5 and J usage is TRBJ2-1; 11 bases match TRBD2. The junction had 5 bases not matched to a gene; V was cut back by 7 bases and J by 12 bases. This CDR3 is 12 amino acids long. From germline, CDR1 is MNHEY and CDR2 SVGAGI. CDR3 sequence: CASTLAGGPQFF. Here the CDR3 DNA reads TGTGCCAGCACTCTAGCGGGAGGACCGCAGTTCTTC.

This chain connects TRBV7-2 to TRBJ2-7; D possibly corresponds to TRBD2 (6 bases). Germline CDR1 is SGHTA and CDR2 is FQGNSA. Between the trimmed V and J ends, which lost 2 bases and 3 bases, there was a span of 14 bases. The CDR3 has 15 residues. Here the CDR3 reads CASSLSPGTGYEQYF. The CDR3 coding sequence is TGTGCCAGCAGCTTATCTCCCGGGACTGGCTACGAGCAGTACTTC.

The gene calls are TRBV6-6 and TRBJ2-1, with 9 bases aligning to TRBD2. From germline, CDR1 is MNHNY and CDR2 SVGAGI (reference sequence). Germline trimming cut 5 bases from V and 7 bases from J; bases unmatched to any gene: 12. This CDR3 has 16 residues. The CDR3 protein is CASSTGLASSGNEQFF. CDR3 nucleotides: TGTGCCAGCAGTACGGGACTAGCCTCGTCTGGGAATGAGCAGTTCTTC.

J is TRBJ1-2 and V is TRBV10-3; D possibly corresponds to TRBD1 (6 bases). The ends were cut back, 4 bases at V and 7 bases at J, with 25 bases in the middle. CDR1 ENHRY and CDR2 SYGVKD come from the germline V gene. The CDR3 is 17 residues long. Here the CDR3 reads CAISGAVAGHWIPGYTF. CDR3 DNA: TGTGCCATCAGTGGGGCCGTGGCGGGACACTGGATTCCTGGCTACACCTTC.

This rearrangement joins TRBV14 to TRBJ2-7, with a weak D call TRBD2 (5 bases). Trimming left V 1 base short and J 4 bases short, with 8 bases between. The CDR3 has 13 residues. CDR1 and CDR2 from the germline V gene are SGHDN and FVKESK. CDR3 loop: CASSQGRGYEQYF. CDR3 nucleotides: TGTGCCAGCAGCCAAGGACGAGGGTACGAGCAGTACTTC.

Only one count was recorded for this clone. This chain uses TRBV6-8 with TRBJ2-3; 7 nucleotides line up with TRBD2. After removal of 6 bases from V and 3 bases from J, the junction contained 9 bases not matched to a gene. The CDR3 is 15 residues long. Germline V lookup: CDR1 MNHGY, CDR2 SAAAGT. The CDR3 bases are TGTGCCAGCAGCAGTGCGGGAGCGGGAACAGATACGCAGTATTTT. This encodes CASSSAGAGTDTQYF.

V is TRBV6-1 and J is TRBJ2-7, with D tentatively TRBD2 (5 bases). Looked up from germline, CDR1 is MNHNS and CDR2 is SASEGT. This CDR3 is 14 amino acids long. V shed 2 bases and J shed 1 base, with 9 bases lying between them. The CDR3 protein is CASSEQRVSYEQYF. The CDR3 DNA sequence: TGTGCCAGCAGTGAACAGAGGGTTTCCTACGAGCAGTACTTC.

The chain couples TRBV7-9 to TRBJ1-2; D is uncertain. Germline V lookup: CDR1 SEHNR, CDR2 FQNEAQ (reference sequence). Deletions cut 2 bases from V and 8 bases from J, with 18 bases between. This CDR3 has 15 amino acids. The DNA of the CDR3 is TGTGCCAGCAGCTTATACGGCAGCCCTGCGCTGGGCTACACCTTC. This gives the protein CASSLYGSPALGYTF.

This clone has just a few counts. The same CDR3 also results from other DNA sequences found in this sample. The V and J genes are TRBV5-1 and TRBJ2-1; TRBD2 matches at 7 bases. CDR3 length equals 15 residues. CDR1 is SGHRS and CDR2 is YFSETQ in the germline V gene. J was trimmed by 2 bases and V by 0 bases; bases with no gene match: 2. The CDR3 DNA follows: TGCGCCAGCAGCTTGGAAGCGGGGACCTACAATGAGCAGTTCTTC. Amino acids: CASSLEAGTYNEQFF.

A note on this clone: Other DNA sequences in the same sample also yield this CDR3. CDR3 protein: CAISEWGDTQYF. The CDR3 region has the DNA TGTGCCATCAGTGAGTGGGGGGATACGCAGTATTTT. The V and J genes are TRBV10-3 and TRBJ2-3, with D perhaps TRBD1 or TRBD2 (5 bases each). Germline CDR1 reads ENHRY; CDR2 reads SYGVKD. Trimming pared 1 base from V and 6 bases from J, leaving 5 bases between. The CDR3 has 12 amino acids.

Comment on this clone: Other DNA sequences in this sample translate to the same CDR3. The chain links TRBV6-1 to TRBJ2-7, with 7 bases that match TRBD1. J was trimmed by 2 bases and V by 6 bases; bases with no gene match: 7. The CDR3 length is 14 residues. Germline V gives CDR1 MNHNS, CDR2 SASEGT. The CDR3 protein is CASRPGTVPYEQYF. The CDR3 nucleotides read TGTGCCAGCAGACCTGGGACAGTGCCCTACGAGCAGTACTTC.

The gene calls are TRBV28 and TRBJ1-5; possible D gene TRBD1, 5 bases. Germline assignment: CDR1 MDHEN and CDR2 SYDVKM. The CDR3 spans 16 residues. Trimming shortened V by 2 bases and J by 2 bases, and 13 bases separated the two germline ends. CDR3 in DNA: TGTGCCAGCAGTTTAGTGGGACCTGGGGGCAATCAGCCCCAGCATTTT. It is translated as CASSLVGPGGNQPQHF.

This clone appeared once. V gene TRBV5-4 combines with J gene TRBJ2-5; D is uncertain. This CDR3 is 14 amino acids long. V gave up 2 bases and J gave up 5 bases, with 13 bases separating them. Germline V CDR1 and CDR2: SGHNT, YYREEE (reference sequence). The CDR3 DNA follows: TGTGCCAGCAGCTTCCAGGATGGACCGGAGACCCAGTACTTC. Amino acids: CASSFQDGPETQYF. Full variable domain (remainder filled in from reference TRBV5-4 and TRBJ2-5): ETGVTQSPTHLIKTRGQQVTLRCSSQSGHNTVSWYQQALGQGPQFIFQYYREEENGRGNFPPRFSGLQFPNYSSELNVNALELDDSALYLCASSFQDGPETQYFGPGTRLLVL.

The rearrangement uses TRBV19 and TRBJ2-2; possibly TRBD2 for D (6 bases). V was pared by 5 bases and J by 4 bases, with 14 bases between. CDR1 is LNHDA and CDR2 is SQIVND in the germline V gene (reference sequence). The CDR3 consists of 15 residues. CDR3 coding DNA: TGTGCCAGTAGTCCTCGGGCGGGGCTCACCGGGGAGCTGTTTTTT. Encoded protein: CASSPRAGLTGELFF.

This chain uses TRBV5-1 with TRBJ2-3; D tentatively reads TRBD1 or TRBD2 (5 bases each). Deletions cut 4 bases from V and 2 bases from J, with 17 bases between. In germline, CDR1 is SGHRS, CDR2 YFSETQ. CDR3 length: 16 residues. The CDR3: CASSQRLGVYTDTQYF. The CDR3 DNA reads TGCGCCAGCAGCCAGCGGTTGGGGGTTTACACAGATACGCAGTATTTT. The full variable domain, its missing parts supplied by reference TRBV5-1 and TRBJ2-3, is KAGVTQTPRYLIKTRGQQVTLSCSPISGHRSVSWYQQTPGQGLQFLFEYFSETQRNKGNFPGRFSGRQFSNSRSEMNVSTLELGDSALYLCASSQRLGVYTDTQYFGPGTRLTVL.

The J gene is TRBJ1-5, the V gene TRBV28; D is undetermined. Germline CDR1 and CDR2: MDHEN and SYDVKM. The germline V and J ends were trimmed by 6 bases and 0 bases, with 15 bases remaining between them. This CDR3 region has 16 residues. In nucleotides, the CDR3 is TGTGCCAGCAGGGGCAGCCTTAAGATTAGCAATCAGCCCCAGCATTTT. Its translation: CASRGSLKISNQPQHF. Combining the CDR3 with reference TRBV28 and TRBJ1-5 gives the whole variable domain DVKVTQSSRYLVKRTGEKVFLECVQDMDHENMFWYRQDPGLGLRLIYFSYDVKMKEKGDIPEGYSVSREKKERFSLILESASTNQTSMYLCASRGSLKISNQPQHFGDGTRLSIL.

The chain couples TRBV30 to TRBJ2-1; 9 nucleotides agree with TRBD1. V gave up 1 base and J gave up 4 bases; unmatched junction bases: 8. Germline CDR1 reads GTSNPN; CDR2 reads SVGIG (reference sequence). The CDR3 spans 16 residues. CDR3: CAWSGGQGPLYNEQFF. The CDR3 bases are TGTGCCTGGAGTGGGGGACAGGGCCCCCTTTACAATGAGCAGTTCTTC. Full variable domain (missing parts from reference TRBV30 and TRBJ2-1): SQTIHQWPATLVQPVGSPLSLECTVEGTSNPNLYWYRQAAGRGLQLLFYSVGIGQISSEVPQNLSASRPQDRQFILSSKKLLLSDSGFYLCAWSGGQGPLYNEQFFGPGTRLTVL.

The rearrangement links TRBV5-1 to TRBJ1-2, with D uncertain. The CDR3 is 12 residues long. V was shortened by 2 bases and J by 8 bases, with 10 bases between the two germline ends. Per germline, CDR1 SGHRS and CDR2 YFSETQ. CDR3 sequence: CASSFGEGGYTF. For the CDR3, the DNA is TGCGCCAGCAGCTTCGGAGAGGGAGGCTACACCTTC.

The J gene is TRBJ1-4, the V gene TRBV5-1; 7 nucleotides match TRBD1. V shed 4 bases, J shed 8 bases, and the junction held 5 bases outside the gene matches. CDR1 and CDR2 from the germline V gene are SGHRS and YFSETQ. The CDR3 has 13 residues. The CDR3 is CASSGGGAEKLFF. The CDR3 nucleotides read TGCGCCAGCAGCGGAGGGGGCGCGGAAAAACTGTTTTTT.

In DNA form, the CDR3 reads TGTGCCACCAGCAGAGTGGACAGGGGTAACACTGAAGCTTTCTTT. This codes for CATSRVDRGNTEAFF. The chain combines TRBV15 with TRBJ1-1, with 9 bases fitting TRBD1. The CDR3 is made up of 15 amino acids. Germline loops: CDR1 LNHNV, CDR2 YYDKDF (reference sequence). V trimming: 1 base; J trimming: 2 bases; junction bases outside the gene matches: 2.

The chain uses TRBV27 and TRBJ2-7; D uncertain. The CDR3 is made up of 11 amino acids. Germline V gene sequence: CDR1 MNHEY, CDR2 SMNVEV (reference sequence). Trimming pared 6 bases from V and 6 bases from J, leaving 9 bases between. The CDR3 reads CASRTGREQYF. Here the CDR3 DNA reads TGTGCCAGCAGGACGGGTCGCGAGCAGTACTTC.